This is a list of T cell receptor beta chains from one sample in a study of blood T cell repertoires in COVID-19. The data were produced by immunoSEQ multiplex PCR, yet TCRdb's version contains in-frame clones alone and is incomplete. The sample lists 99,000 or so clones; 75% to 85% were seen once. The material sequenced was peripheral blood. The receptors originated from a man aged 60 to 69 with acute or convalescent COVID-19. The conserved cysteine and the conserved F or W are not part of the CDR3 here. The order of the fields is J gene, V gene, clone size, CDR3 protein. Only some rows state a clone size, as once, few, many or a class for expanded clones.

TRBJ1-2 TRBV15 NA ATSRLTGGPGYT
TRBJ1-2 TRBV9 NA ASSDGTGNYGYT
TRBJ2-3 TRBV7-2 NA ASSPIRGGRDTQY
TRBJ2-7 TRBV11-3 NA ASSSTGTGDYEQY
TRBJ2-1 TRBV27 few ASSLFGVSYNEQF
TRBJ1-2 TRBV6-1 NA ASSEDPRLLNYGYT
TRBJ1-1 TRBV11-3 NA ASSHNGGNTEAF
TRBJ2-7 TRBV2 NA ASSTGSTYEQY
TRBJ1-2 TRBV9 once ASSPGQAPYGYT
TRBJ1-5 TRBV2 NA ASSEGKGGYQPQH
TRBJ1-1 TRBV14 few ASSQVRGTEVRNTEAF
TRBJ2-7 TRBV27 NA ASSLLGQRESREQY
TRBJ2-2 TRBV7-2 NA ASSPLGTSNTGELF
TRBJ2-5 TRBV3-1/TRBV3-2 NA ASSLPDRGRETQY
TRBJ2-1 TRBV4-1 NA ASSQDPRRGEQF
TRBJ1-5 TRBV18 NA ASSPGEGSSNQPQH
TRBJ2-3 TRBV27 medium-sized ASSLTERALTDTQY
TRBJ2-3 TRBV11-2 once ASSQRTSGGISDTQY
TRBJ2-2 TRBV7-9 few ASSLLQGPGELF
TRBJ1-2 TRBV11-2 few ASSHRTDGYT
TRBJ1-2 TRBV10-2 NA ASSDLPGTATNYGYT
TRBJ2-7 TRBV7-2 NA ASSLVATSPPYEQY
TRBJ2-6 TRBV18 NA ASSASSSGANVLT
TRBJ2-1 TRBV7-3 few ASSLTVASDEQF
TRBJ2-3 TRBV28 NA ASSLPTSGSPDTQY
TRBJ1-2 TRBV5-1 NA ASSPLGSYGYT
TRBJ2-3 TRBV7-6 NA ASSILAGGSTDTQY
TRBJ1-5 TRBV5-6 NA ASSLGGVNQPQH
TRBJ1-1 TRBV9 NA ASSPGGGGNTEAF
TRBJ2-1 TRBV10-3 once AISAPAAGIQEQF
TRBJ2-1 TRBV6-4 NA ASAGTSGRGPYSYNEQF
TRBJ2-2 TRBV24-1 NA ATSDFSTGAGELF
TRBJ2-3 TRBV19 NA ATSRGGSVADTQY
TRBJ2-5 TRBV9 once ASSATGPETQY
TRBJ2-7 TRBV7-9 once ASSFDGGSYEQY
TRBJ1-4 TRBV30 NA AYGGRGEKLF
TRBJ2-3 TRBV6-1 NA ASSAGLGYSTDTQY
TRBJ1-4 TRBV5-4 NA ASSLNQGASEKLF
TRBJ1-5 TRBV7-8 medium-sized ASSLAGQGNQPQH
TRBJ1-5 TRBV19 NA ASSPQAGGSNQPQH
TRBJ2-3 TRBV18 NA ASSFGLAVNTDTQY
TRBJ2-3 TRBV4-3 NA ASSQGWGSGGTDTQY
TRBJ2-1 TRBV5-1 NA ASSSGFGGSLDEQF
TRBJ2-1 TRBV2 few ASSDSRGPAYNEQF
TRBJ2-5 TRBV7-2 NA ASSLQYGEETQY
TRBJ2-1 TRBV5-4 NA ASSLGRPGDNEQF
TRBJ1-5 TRBV6-5 NA ASSSVVGGGNQPQH
TRBJ2-1 TRBV7-3 NA ASSRSGRAGSNEQF
TRBJ2-1 TRBV18 NA ASSPVAQGAYNEQF
TRBJ2-3 TRBV24-1 NA ATESLDTQY
TRBJ1-5 TRBV20-1 NA SASIGRAQPQH
TRBJ2-7 TRBV18 NA ASSPPTSGGLVEQY
TRBJ2-1 TRBV15 NA ATSRDSGGAYEQF
TRBJ2-2 TRBV27 NA ASSLLSGGNTGELF
TRBJ1-1 TRBV25-1 NA ASSEFGRNTEAF
TRBJ2-7 TRBV10-3 NA AIRGTDSYEQY
TRBJ2-3 TRBV5-1 NA ASSLDGGELDTQY
TRBJ2-2 TRBV21-1 NA ASSIVLAGGPGNGELF
TRBJ2-5 TRBV28 NA ASSRGQGGDQETQY